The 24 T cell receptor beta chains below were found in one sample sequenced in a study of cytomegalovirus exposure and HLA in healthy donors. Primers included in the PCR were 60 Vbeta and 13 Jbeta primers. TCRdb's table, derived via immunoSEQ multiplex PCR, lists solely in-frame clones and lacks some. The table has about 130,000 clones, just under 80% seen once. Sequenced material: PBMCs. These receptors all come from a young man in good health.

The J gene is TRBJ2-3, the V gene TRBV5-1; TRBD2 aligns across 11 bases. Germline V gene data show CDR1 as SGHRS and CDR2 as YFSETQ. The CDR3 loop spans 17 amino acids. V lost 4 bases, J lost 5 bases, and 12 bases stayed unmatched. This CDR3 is CASSAKPTSGTGDTQYF. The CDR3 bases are TGCGCCAGCAGCGCAAAACCGACTAGCGGGACTGGAGATACGCAGTATTTT.

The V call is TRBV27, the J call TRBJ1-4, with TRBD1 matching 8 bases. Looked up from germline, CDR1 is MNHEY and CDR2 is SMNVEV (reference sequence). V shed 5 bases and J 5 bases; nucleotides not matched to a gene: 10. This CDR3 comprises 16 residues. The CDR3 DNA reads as TGTGCCAGCAGTGAAGGAGGAGGACAGGGAAATGAAAAACTGTTTTTT. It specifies CASSEGGGQGNEKLFF.

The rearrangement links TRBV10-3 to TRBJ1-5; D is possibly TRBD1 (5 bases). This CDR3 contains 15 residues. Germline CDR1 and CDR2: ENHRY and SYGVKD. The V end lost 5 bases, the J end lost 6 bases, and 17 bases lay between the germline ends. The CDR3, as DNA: TGTGCCATCAGTAACGGGACCCAGGAGGGTCAGCCCCAGCATTTT. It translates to CAISNGTQEGQPQHF.

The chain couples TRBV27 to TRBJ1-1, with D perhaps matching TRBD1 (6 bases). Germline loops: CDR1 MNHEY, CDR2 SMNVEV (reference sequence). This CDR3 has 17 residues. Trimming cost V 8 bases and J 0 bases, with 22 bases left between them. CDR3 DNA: TGTGCCAGCCGTTCAATCTCACGGGGGGCCCTGAACACTGAAGCTTTCTTT. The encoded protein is CASRSISRGALNTEAFF.

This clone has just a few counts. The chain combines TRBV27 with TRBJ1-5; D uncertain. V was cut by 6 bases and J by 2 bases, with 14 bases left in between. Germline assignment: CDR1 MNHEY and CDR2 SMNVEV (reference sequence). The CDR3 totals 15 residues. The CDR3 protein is CASSVSGSRNQPQHF. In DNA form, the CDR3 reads TGTGCCAGCAGCGTCTCGGGGTCCCGCAATCAGCCCCAGCATTTT.

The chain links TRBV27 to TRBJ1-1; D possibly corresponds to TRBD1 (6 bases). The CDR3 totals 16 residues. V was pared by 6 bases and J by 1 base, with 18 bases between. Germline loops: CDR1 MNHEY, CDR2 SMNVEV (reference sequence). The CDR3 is CASSQGPPPKNTEAFF. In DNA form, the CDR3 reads TGTGCCAGCAGCCAGGGGCCCCCTCCGAAGAACACTGAAGCTTTCTTT.

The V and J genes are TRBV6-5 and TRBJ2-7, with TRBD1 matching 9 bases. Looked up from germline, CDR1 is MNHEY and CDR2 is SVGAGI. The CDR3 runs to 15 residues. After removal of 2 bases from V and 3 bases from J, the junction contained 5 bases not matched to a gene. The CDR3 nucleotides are TGTGCCAGCAGTTACGGACAGGGGCTTGGCTACGAGCAGTACTTC. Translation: CASSYGQGLGYEQYF.

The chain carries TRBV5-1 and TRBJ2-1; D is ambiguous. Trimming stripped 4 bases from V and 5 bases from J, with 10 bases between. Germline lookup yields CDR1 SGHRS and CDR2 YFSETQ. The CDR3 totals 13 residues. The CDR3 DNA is TGCGCCAGCAGCCTCGAGTCTCACAATGAGCAGTTCTTC. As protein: CASSLESHNEQFF.

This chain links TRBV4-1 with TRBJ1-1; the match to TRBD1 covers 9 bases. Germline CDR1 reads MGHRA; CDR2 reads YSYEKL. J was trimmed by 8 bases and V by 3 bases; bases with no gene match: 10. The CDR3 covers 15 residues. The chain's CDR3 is CASSQRGTGTQEAFF. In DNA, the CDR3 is TGCGCCAGCAGCCAGCGGGGGACAGGGACCCAAGAAGCTTTCTTT.

The CDR3 reads CASDGGEGEQYF. CDR3 DNA sequence: TGTGCCAGCGACGGGGGGGAAGGCGAGCAGTACTTC. The rearrangement joins TRBV7-9 to TRBJ2-7; 8 bases fit TRBD2. The ends lost 8 bases at V and 6 bases at J; junction bases unmatched: 6. Germline V gene data show CDR1 as SEHNR and CDR2 as FQNEAQ (reference sequence). CDR3 size: 12 residues.

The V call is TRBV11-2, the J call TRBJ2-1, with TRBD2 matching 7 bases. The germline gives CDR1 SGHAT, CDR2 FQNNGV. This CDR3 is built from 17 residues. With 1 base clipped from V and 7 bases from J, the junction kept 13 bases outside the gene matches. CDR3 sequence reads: CASSLVWGPGEGNEQFF. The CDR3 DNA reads TGTGCCAGCAGCTTAGTTTGGGGTCCGGGGGAGGGGAATGAGCAGTTCTTC.

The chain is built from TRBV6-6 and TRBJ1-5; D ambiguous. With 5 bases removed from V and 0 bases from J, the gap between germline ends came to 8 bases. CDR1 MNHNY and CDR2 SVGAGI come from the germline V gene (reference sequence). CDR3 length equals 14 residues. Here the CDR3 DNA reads TGTGCCAGCAGTACAACAGATAGCAATCAGCCCCAGCATTTT. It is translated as CASSTTDSNQPQHF.

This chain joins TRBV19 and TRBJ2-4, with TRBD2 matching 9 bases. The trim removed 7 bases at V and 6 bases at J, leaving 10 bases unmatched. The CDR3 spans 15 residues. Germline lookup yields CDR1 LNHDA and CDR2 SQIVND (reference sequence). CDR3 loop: CASINSGSGGNIQYF. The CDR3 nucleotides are TGTGCCAGTATCAATAGCGGGAGTGGGGGAAACATTCAGTACTTC.

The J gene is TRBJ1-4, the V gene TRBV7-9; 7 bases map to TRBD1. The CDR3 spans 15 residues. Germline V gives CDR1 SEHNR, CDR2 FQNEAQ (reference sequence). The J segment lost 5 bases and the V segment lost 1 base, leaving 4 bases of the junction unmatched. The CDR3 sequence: CASSLGGQMNEKLFF. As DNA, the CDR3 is TGTGCCAGCAGCTTAGGGGGACAGATGAATGAAAAACTGTTTTTT.

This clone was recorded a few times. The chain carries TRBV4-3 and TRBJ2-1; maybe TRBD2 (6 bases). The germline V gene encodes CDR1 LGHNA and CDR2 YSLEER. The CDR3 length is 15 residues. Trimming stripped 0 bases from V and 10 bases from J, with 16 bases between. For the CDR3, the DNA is TGCGCCAGCAGCCAAGAGAAGGGCAGGGCGGGAGAGCAGTTCTTC. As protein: CASSQEKGRAGEQFF.

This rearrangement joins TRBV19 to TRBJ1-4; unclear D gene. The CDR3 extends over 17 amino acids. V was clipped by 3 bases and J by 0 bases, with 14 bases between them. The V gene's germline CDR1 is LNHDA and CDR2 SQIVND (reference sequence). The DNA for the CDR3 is TGTGCCAGTAGTATGGGTAGAGGGTTGGCAACTAATGAAAAACTGTTTTTT. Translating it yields CASSMGRGLATNEKLFF. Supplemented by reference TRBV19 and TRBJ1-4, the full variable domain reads DGGITQSPKYLFRKEGQNVTLSCEQNLNHDAMYWYRQDPGQGLRLIYYSQIVNDFQKGDIAEGYSVSREKKESFPLTVTSAQKNPTAFYLCASSMGRGLATNEKLFFGSGTQLSVL.

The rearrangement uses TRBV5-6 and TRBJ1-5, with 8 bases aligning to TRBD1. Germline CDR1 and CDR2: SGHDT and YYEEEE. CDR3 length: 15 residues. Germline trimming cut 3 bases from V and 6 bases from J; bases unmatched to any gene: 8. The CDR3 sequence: CASSWTGQASQPQHF. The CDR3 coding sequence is TGTGCCAGCAGCTGGACGGGACAGGCGAGTCAGCCCCAGCATTTT.

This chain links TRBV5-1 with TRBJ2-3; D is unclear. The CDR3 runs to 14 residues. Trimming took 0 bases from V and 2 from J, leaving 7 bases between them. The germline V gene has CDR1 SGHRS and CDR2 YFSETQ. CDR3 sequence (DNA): TGCGCCAGCAGCTTGGCGTACTACACAGATACGCAGTATTTT. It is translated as CASSLAYYTDTQYF. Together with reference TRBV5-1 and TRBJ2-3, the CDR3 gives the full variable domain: KAGVTQTPRYLIKTRGQQVTLSCSPISGHRSVSWYQQTPGQGLQFLFEYFSETQRNKGNFPGRFSGRQFSNSRSEMNVSTLELGDSALYLCASSLAYYTDTQYFGPGTRLTVL.

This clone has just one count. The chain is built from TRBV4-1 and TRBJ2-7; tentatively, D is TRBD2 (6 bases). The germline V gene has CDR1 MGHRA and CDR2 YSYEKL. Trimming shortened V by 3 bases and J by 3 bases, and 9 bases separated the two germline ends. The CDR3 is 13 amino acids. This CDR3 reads CASSHGLSYEQYF. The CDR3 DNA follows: TGCGCCAGCAGCCACGGACTAAGCTACGAGCAGTACTTC.

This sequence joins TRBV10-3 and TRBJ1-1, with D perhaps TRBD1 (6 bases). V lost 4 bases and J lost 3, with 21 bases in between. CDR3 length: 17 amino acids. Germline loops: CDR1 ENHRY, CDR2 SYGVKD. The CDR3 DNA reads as TGTGCCATCAGTGGAAAGAAAACAGGGTATGGCCACACTGAAGCTTTCTTT. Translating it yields CAISGKKTGYGHTEAFF.

The CDR3 DNA sequence: TGTGCCACCAGCGAATATCGGGACAGGGGAACAGATACGCAGTATTTT. Amino acids: CATSEYRDRGTDTQYF. This chain connects TRBV15 to TRBJ2-3, with 10 nucleotides matching TRBD1. Unmatched junction bases numbered 8, after V lost 5 bases and J lost 3 bases. Germline V gene data show CDR1 as LNHNV and CDR2 as YYDKDF (reference sequence). CDR3 length: 16 residues.

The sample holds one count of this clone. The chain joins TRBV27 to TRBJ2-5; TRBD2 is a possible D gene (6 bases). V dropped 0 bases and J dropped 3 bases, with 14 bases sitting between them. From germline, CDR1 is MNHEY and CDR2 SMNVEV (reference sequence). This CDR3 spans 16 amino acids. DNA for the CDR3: TGTGCCAGCAGTTTATCGACGGGAGTGGGGGAAGAGACCCAGTACTTC. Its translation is CASSLSTGVGEETQYF.

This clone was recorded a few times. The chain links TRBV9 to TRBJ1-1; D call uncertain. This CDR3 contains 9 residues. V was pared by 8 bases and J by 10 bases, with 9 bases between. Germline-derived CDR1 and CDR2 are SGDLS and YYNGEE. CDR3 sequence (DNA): TGTGCCAGTAAGCCGGGAGCTTTCTTT. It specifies CASKPGAFF.

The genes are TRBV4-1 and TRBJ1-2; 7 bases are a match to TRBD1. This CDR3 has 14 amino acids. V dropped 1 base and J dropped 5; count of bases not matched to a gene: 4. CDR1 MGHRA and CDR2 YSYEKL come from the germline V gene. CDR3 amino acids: CASSQAGQWYGYTF. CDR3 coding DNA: TGCGCCAGCAGCCAAGCGGGACAGTGGTATGGCTACACCTTC.